This T cell receptor (beta chain) was sequenced in a study of T cell repertoires in cytomegalovirus infection (dated by TCRdb to about 2019). Broadly, across the study: Alongside well-studied HLA-B-restricted epitopes, the peptide stimulations were aimed at recently identified HLA-C-restricted CMV epitopes, whose presentation resists viral immunomodulation. Because public TCR beta signatures pointed to carriage of CMV infection together with the matching HLA type, the HLA type of each donor mattered for the analysis.

The intended sense of this specimen's treatment or condition label: in vitro stimulation with specific CMV peptide epitopes to enrich CMV-specific T cells. Summary of the overall study and its limitations: The ex vivo response was dominated by HLA-C-restricted CMV-specific TCR beta clonotypes, which also provided the single most frequent clonotype in two of eight donors. In both this cohort and an independent roughly 350-donor cohort, the cumulative frequency of public TCR beta family members distinguished carriers of CMV infection plus the relevant HLA type.

As regards this clonotype: Which antigen it targets is not known. No quality values exist for individual bases; no much larger clone is one base distant.

Including cysteine and phenylalanine, the CDR3 has 11 amino acids. Left in the record is the CDR3 DNA by itself, 33 bases read in frame from the first base. V sheds 11 bases and J sheds 11 bases, leaving 16 bases between their ends. Sequencing was performed on an Illumina HiSeq 1500. TCRdb reran the public reads through fastp at Q25 and MiXCR, keeping productive beta chains. Records with the same CDR3 protein are collapsed into one entry carrying the most frequent genes and DNA. The table for this sample lists around 900,000 distinct CDR3 sequences; approximately 32% of them were counted only once. The ten largest clones take up around an eighth of the sample.

The sequences come from cultured CD8+ T cells from PBMCs, collected from culture after CMV antigen stimulation. The TCR originated in a human donor in good health (CMV status not recorded). Some clones in this sample may be carry-over from other donors' samples. The chain joins TRBV6-7 to TRBJ1-5; no confident D gene assignment can be made. TRBV6-7 counts as an open reading frame of uncertain function. In nucleotide form, the sequence is TGTGCCGGACTCCTACCTGGGGCCCAGCATTTT. Its amino acids are CAGLLPGAQHF.